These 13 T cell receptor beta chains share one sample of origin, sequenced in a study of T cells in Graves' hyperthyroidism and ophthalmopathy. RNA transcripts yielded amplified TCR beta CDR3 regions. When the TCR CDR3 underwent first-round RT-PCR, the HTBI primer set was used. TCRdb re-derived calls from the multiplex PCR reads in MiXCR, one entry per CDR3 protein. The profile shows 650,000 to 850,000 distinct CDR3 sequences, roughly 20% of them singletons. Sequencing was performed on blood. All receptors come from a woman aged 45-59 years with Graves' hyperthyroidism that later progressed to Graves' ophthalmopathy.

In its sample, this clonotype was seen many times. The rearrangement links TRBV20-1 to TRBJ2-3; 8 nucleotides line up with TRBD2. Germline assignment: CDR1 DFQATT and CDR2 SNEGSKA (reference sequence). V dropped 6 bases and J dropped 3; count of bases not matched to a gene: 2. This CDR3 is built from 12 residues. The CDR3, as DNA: TGCAGTGCAATAGCGGGGACAGATACGCAGTATTTT. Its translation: CSAIAGTDTQYF.

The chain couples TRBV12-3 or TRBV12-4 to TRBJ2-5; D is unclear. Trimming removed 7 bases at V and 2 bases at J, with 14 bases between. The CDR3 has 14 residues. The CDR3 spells CASTPDVSQETQYF. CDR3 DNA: TGTGCCAGCACCCCCGACGTTTCTCAAGAGACCCAGTACTTC.

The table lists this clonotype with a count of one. Written as DNA, the CDR3 is TGCGGCTTAGGTGGGGGGCCTGGAAACACCATATATTTT. It specifies CGLGGGPGNTIYF. The chain recombines TRBV29-1 with TRBJ1-3; tentatively, D is TRBD1 (6 bases). The CDR3 totals 13 residues. CDR1 and CDR2 from the germline V gene are SQVTM and ANQGSEA. The whole variable domain, remainder taken from reference TRBV29-1 and TRBJ1-3, is SAVISQKPSRDICQRGTSLTIQCQVDSQVTMMFWYRQQPGQSLTLIATANQGSEATYESGFVIDKFPISRPNLTFSTLTVSNMSPEDSSIYLCGLGGGPGNTIYFGEGSWLTVV.

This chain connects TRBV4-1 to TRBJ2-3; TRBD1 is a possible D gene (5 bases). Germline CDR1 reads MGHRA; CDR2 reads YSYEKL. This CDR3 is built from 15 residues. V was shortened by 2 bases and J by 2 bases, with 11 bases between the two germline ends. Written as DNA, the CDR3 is TGCGCCAGCAGCCAACTACAGGTTAACACAGATACGCAGTATTTT. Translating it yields CASSQLQVNTDTQYF.

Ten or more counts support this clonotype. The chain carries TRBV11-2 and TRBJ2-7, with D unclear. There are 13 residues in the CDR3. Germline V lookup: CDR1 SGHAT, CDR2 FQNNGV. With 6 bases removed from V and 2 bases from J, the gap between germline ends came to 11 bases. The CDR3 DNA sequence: TGTGCCAGCAGACTGACCGCTGCCTACGAGCAGTACTTC. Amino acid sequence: CASRLTAAYEQYF.

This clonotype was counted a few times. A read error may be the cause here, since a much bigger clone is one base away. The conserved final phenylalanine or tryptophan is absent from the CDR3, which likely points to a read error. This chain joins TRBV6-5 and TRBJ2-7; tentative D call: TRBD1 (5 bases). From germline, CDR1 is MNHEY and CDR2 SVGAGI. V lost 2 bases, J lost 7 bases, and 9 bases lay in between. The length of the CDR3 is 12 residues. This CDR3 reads CASSYGAGEQYL. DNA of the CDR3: TGTGCCAGCAGTTACGGGGCAGGAGAGCAGTACCTC.

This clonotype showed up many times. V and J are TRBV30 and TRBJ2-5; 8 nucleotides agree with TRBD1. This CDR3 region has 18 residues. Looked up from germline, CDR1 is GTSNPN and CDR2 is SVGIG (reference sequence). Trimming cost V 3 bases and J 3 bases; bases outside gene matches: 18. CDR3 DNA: TGTGCCTGGAGCCCCGTAGGTCGTCGGACAGGGAAGGAAGAGACCCAGTACTTC. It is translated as CAWSPVGRRTGKEETQYF. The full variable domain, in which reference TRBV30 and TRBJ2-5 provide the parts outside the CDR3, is SQTIHQWPATLVQPVGSPLSLECTVEGTSNPNLYWYRQAAGRGLQLLFYSVGIGQISSEVPQNLSASRPQDRQFILSSKKLLLSDSGFYLCAWSPVGRRTGKEETQYFGPGTRLLVL.

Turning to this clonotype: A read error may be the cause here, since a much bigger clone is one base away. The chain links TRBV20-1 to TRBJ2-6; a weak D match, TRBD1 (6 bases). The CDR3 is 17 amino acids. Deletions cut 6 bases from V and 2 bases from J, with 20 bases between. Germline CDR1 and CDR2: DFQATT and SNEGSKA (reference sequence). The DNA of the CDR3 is TGCAGTGCCCGGGACCCAACAGGGCGGACTGGGGCCAACGTCCTGACTTTC. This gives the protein CSARDPTGRTGANVLTF.

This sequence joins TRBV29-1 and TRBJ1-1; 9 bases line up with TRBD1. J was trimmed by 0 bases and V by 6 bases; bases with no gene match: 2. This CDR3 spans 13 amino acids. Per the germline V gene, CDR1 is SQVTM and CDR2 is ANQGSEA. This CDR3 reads CSVTGGLNTEAFF. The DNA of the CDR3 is TGCAGCGTAACAGGGGGCCTGAACACTGAAGCTTTCTTT.

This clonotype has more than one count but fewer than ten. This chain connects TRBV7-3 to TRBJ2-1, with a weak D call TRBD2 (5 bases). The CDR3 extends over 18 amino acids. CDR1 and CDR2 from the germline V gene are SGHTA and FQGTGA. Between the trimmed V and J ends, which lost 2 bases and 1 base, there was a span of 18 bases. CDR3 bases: TGTGCCAGCAGCTTACAAGCTCCGACTACCCATTCCTACAATGAGCAGTTCTTC. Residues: CASSLQAPTTHSYNEQFF.

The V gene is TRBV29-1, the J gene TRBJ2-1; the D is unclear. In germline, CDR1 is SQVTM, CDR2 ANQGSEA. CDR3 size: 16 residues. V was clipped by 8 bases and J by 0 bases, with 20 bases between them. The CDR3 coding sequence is TGCAGCCCACTCTCGGCAAGCGCAAGCTCCTACAATGAGCAGTTCTTC. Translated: CSPLSASASSYNEQFF.

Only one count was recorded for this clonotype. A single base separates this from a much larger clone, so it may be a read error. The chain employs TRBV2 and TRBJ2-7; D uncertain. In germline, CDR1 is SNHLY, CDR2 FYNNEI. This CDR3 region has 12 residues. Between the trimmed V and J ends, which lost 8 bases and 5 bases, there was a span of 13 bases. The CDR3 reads CASRQDFHEQYF. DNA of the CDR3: TGTGCCAGCCGGCAAGACTTCCACGAGCAGTACTTC. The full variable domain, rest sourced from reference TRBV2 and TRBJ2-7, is EPEVTQTPSHQVTQMGQEVILRCVPISNHLYFYWYRQILGQKVEFLVSFYNNEISEKSEIFDDQFSVERPDGSNFTLKIRSTKLEDSAMYFCASRQDFHEQYFGPGTRLTVT.

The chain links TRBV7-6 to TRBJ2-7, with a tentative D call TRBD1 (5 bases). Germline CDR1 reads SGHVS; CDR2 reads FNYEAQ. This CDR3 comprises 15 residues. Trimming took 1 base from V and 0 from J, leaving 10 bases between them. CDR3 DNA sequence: TGTGCCAGCAGCTTAGAGGCCCAGGGCTCCTACGAGCAGTACTTC. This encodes CASSLEAQGSYEQYF.